These 18 T cell receptor beta chains were sequenced from one sample in a study of T cell responses to AZD1222 COVID-19 vaccine (dated by TCRdb to the early 2020s). The sample's time point, from its label and the paper: about 28 days (+/-7) after the second vaccine dose. The library relied on the immunoSEQ multiplex PCR assay. Imported from immuneACCESS, the table was reduced by TCRdb to in-frame sequences with V and J called. These copies leave out some clones; in studies compared against another copy, an unresolved V gene accounts for under half, and the cause of the remainder is not known. The sample table holds almost 70,000 clones, of which around 78% were seen once. Of the sample, roughly 25% is held by the ten largest clones. This sample comprised peripheral blood, obtained 28 days after the second AZD1222 dose. The receptors were sampled from an adult who received the AZD1222 COVID-19 vaccine.

The rearrangement uses TRBV11-2 and TRBJ2-7; the match to TRBD1 covers 9 bases. Per the germline V gene, CDR1 is SGHAT and CDR2 is FQNNGV. V was clipped by 4 bases and J by 5 bases; unmatched bases: 9. The CDR3 extends over 15 amino acids. DNA for the CDR3: TGTGCCAGCAGCTCACACGGGACAGGGAAGGACGAGCAGTACTTC. It codes for CASSSHGTGKDEQYF.

This rearrangement joins TRBV7-2 to TRBJ1-2, with 11 bases fitting TRBD1. There are 15 residues in the CDR3. V trimming: 5 bases; J trimming: 4 bases; junction bases outside the gene matches: 6. Germline lookup yields CDR1 SGHTA and CDR2 FQGNSA. The CDR3 loop is CASSIGQGAIYGYTF. The CDR3 region has the DNA TGTGCCAGCAGCATCGGACAGGGGGCTATCTATGGCTACACCTTC.

This clone has more than one count but fewer than ten. This chain uses TRBV9 with TRBJ1-1, with D tentatively TRBD1 (5 bases). Trimming pared 3 bases from V and 4 bases from J, leaving 13 bases between. The V gene's germline CDR1 is SGDLS and CDR2 YYNGEE. This CDR3 comprises 14 residues. CDR3 loop: CASSAMGGGTEAFF. CDR3 coding DNA: TGTGCCAGCAGCGCCATGGGGGGGGGCACTGAAGCTTTCTTT.

As for this clone: Other DNA sequences within the sample encode an identical CDR3. The rearrangement joins TRBV19 to TRBJ1-1; D is unclear. The CDR3 is made up of 14 amino acids. V lost 3 bases to trimming and J lost 1 base, with 9 bases between them. Germline V gene lookup returns CDR1 LNHDA and CDR2 SQIVND (reference sequence). The CDR3 spells CASSIGSWNTEAFF. Written as DNA, the CDR3 is TGTGCCAGTAGTATTGGGAGCTGGAACACTGAAGCTTTCTTT. Using reference TRBV19 and TRBJ1-1 for the parts outside the CDR3, the full variable domain is DGGITQSPKYLFRKEGQNVTLSCEQNLNHDAMYWYRQDPGQGLRLIYYSQIVNDFQKGDIAEGYSVSREKKESFPLTVTSAQKNPTAFYLCASSIGSWNTEAFFGQGTRLTVV.

The rearrangement links TRBV27 to TRBJ2-7; 13 nucleotides line up with TRBD2. CDR3 length equals 15 residues. From germline, CDR1 is MNHEY and CDR2 SMNVEV (reference sequence). V was pared by 2 bases and J by 2 bases, with 0 bases of the junction left unmatched. CDR3 region: CASSLGLAGAYEQYF. The CDR3 nucleotides are TGTGCCAGCAGTTTAGGACTAGCGGGAGCCTACGAGCAGTACTTC.

The chain employs TRBV5-1 and TRBJ1-3, with TRBD1 matching 7 bases. This CDR3 contains 16 residues. Germline V gene lookup returns CDR1 SGHRS and CDR2 YFSETQ. The J segment lost 0 bases and the V segment lost 0 bases, leaving 3 bases of the junction unmatched. The CDR3 region has the DNA TGCGCCAGCAGCTTGGCGGGGACAGCCTCTGGAAACACCATATATTTT. Residues: CASSLAGTASGNTIYF. The entire variable domain, with the rest obtained from reference TRBV5-1 and TRBJ1-3, is as follows: KAGVTQTPRYLIKTRGQQVTLSCSPISGHRSVSWYQQTPGQGLQFLFEYFSETQRNKGNFPGRFSGRQFSNSRSEMNVSTLELGDSALYLCASSLAGTASGNTIYFGEGSWLTVV.

The rearrangement links TRBV27 to TRBJ1-1; TRBD1 is a possible D gene (5 bases). Germline CDR1 MNHEY, CDR2 SMNVEV (reference sequence). The germline V and J ends were trimmed by 0 bases and 0 bases, with 11 bases remaining between them. This CDR3 has 16 residues. CDR3 region: CASSLSRRGMNTEAFF. The CDR3 nucleotides are TGTGCCAGCAGTTTATCCCGAAGGGGAATGAACACTGAAGCTTTCTTT.

The DNA for the CDR3 is TGTGCCACCAGTGGGCCGACGAACAGCTCTGGAAACACCATATATTTT. Residues: CATSGPTNSSGNTIYF. V gene TRBV24-1 combines with J gene TRBJ1-3; D is ambiguous. Per germline, CDR1 KGHDR and CDR2 SFDVKD. V was shortened by 5 bases and J by 0 bases, with 13 bases between the two germline ends. The CDR3 covers 16 residues.

The chain is built from TRBV10-3 and TRBJ1-4, with 8 bases fitting TRBD1. The length of the CDR3 is 14 residues. Trimming took 5 bases from V and 3 from J; bases not matched to a gene: 2. Germline loops: CDR1 ENHRY, CDR2 SYGVKD. The CDR3: CAISQGAANEKLFF. In nucleotides, the CDR3 is TGTGCCATCAGTCAGGGGGCTGCTAATGAAAAACTGTTTTTT.

The V gene is TRBV25-1, the J gene TRBJ1-2; the D is unclear. Germline V gene sequence: CDR1 MGHDK, CDR2 SYGVNS. CDR3 size: 12 residues. The ends were cut back, 5 bases at V and 1 base at J, with 5 bases in the middle. The CDR3 DNA reads as TGTGCCAGCAGTATATATAACTATGGCTACACCTTC. Its protein is CASSIYNYGYTF.

This clone was found a few times. The chain recombines TRBV10-1 with TRBJ2-7; 7 nucleotides line up with TRBD1. The CDR3 has 13 residues. J was trimmed by 5 bases and V by 0 bases; bases with no gene match: 1. In germline, CDR1 is WNHNN, CDR2 SYGVQD (reference sequence). As DNA, the CDR3 is TGCGCCAGCAGTGAGTCGACAGGGAACGAGCAGTACTTC. This translates into CASSESTGNEQYF.

The rearrangement uses TRBV2 and TRBJ1-2; no reliable D call. Trimming took off 7 bases at V and 4 bases at J, with 16 bases between the two ends. This CDR3 is 14 amino acids long. Germline V gene sequence: CDR1 SNHLY, CDR2 FYNNEI. CDR3 sequence reads: CASTRRGSFYGYTF. CDR3 sequence (DNA): TGTGCCAGCACCAGACGAGGCTCCTTCTATGGCTACACCTTC.

This clone was seen just once. This chain connects TRBV19 to TRBJ1-6; D ambiguous. CDR1 is LNHDA, CDR2 SQIVND, per germline (reference sequence). The germline V and J ends were trimmed by 1 base and 14 bases, with 6 bases remaining between them. This CDR3 contains 11 residues. Here the CDR3 reads CASSIGAALHF. The CDR3, as DNA: TGTGCCAGTAGTATAGGTGCCGCCCTCCACTTT.

The table lists this clone with a count of one. The chain employs TRBV11-3 and TRBJ2-5, with a possible D match to TRBD2 (6 bases). The germline V gene encodes CDR1 SGHNT and CDR2 YENEEA. The ends were cut back, 5 bases at V and 5 bases at J, with 24 bases in the middle. CDR3 length: 17 amino acids. CDR3 loop: CASSGRLSAGSGETQYF. The CDR3 DNA is TGTGCCAGCAGCGGTCGATTAAGTGCGGGGTCTGGGGAGACCCAGTACTTC.

This clone occurred once. The chain has TRBV21-1 and TRBJ1-5; the D call of TRBD1 is as the table states it, not checked on the DNA. TRBV21-1 is shown as a pseudogene. CDR3 length: 13 amino acids. In DNA form, the CDR3 reads TGTGCCAGCAGGCTGACAGGGGGTCAGCCCCAGCATTTT. Protein product: CASRLTGGQPQHF.

The CDR3 reads CASSYGTASYTF. Here the CDR3 DNA reads TGTGCCAGCAGCTACGGGACGGCCAGCTACACCTTC. The V and J genes are TRBV6-5 and TRBJ1-2, with TRBD1 as a possible D gene (5 bases). CDR1 MNHEY and CDR2 SVGAGI come from the germline V gene. V was cut by 6 bases and J by 9 bases, with 14 bases left in between. This CDR3 comprises 12 residues.

The chain employs TRBV11-2 and TRBJ2-3; possible D gene TRBD2, 5 bases. The germline CDR1 and CDR2 sequences are SGHAT and FQNNGV. The ends were cut back, 1 base at V and 0 bases at J, with 11 bases in the middle. There are 16 residues in the CDR3. The CDR3 loop reads CASSLGADQSTDTQYF. The CDR3 DNA reads TGTGCCAGCAGCTTAGGAGCGGACCAAAGCACAGATACGCAGTATTTT.

The chain joins TRBV4-1 to TRBJ2-3; 12 nucleotides match TRBD2. CDR3 size: 17 residues. The J segment lost 6 bases and the V segment lost 4 bases, leaving 11 bases of the junction unmatched. Germline CDR1 MGHRA, CDR2 YSYEKL. The CDR3 nucleotides are TGCGCCAGCAGCCCCCAGGCTAGCGGGAGGGCCATGGATACGCAGTATTTT. This sequence encodes CASSPQASGRAMDTQYF.